This T cell receptor (beta chain) was captured by sequencing in a study of shared clonotypes between healthy human individuals. There were no recent acute infections or vaccinations among the donors, who were healthy HIV-negative adults. Per the original methods: Junction-only immunoSEQ data arrived without quality scores, meaning filtering differed. Data came from immunoSEQ multiplex PCR; TCRdb stores just in-frame clones and leaves some out. V, J and clone size are taken as reported in that table, and D and trimming were inferred from the DNA itself. The table shows about 480,000 clones, with more than 65% occurring only once. Sequencing was done on a sample of PBMCs. The sequence was obtained from a woman in her thirties or forties in good health. Some clones in this sample may be carry-over from other donors' samples.

In DNA form, the CDR3 reads TGTGCCAGCAGCTCTCCCCTGGGACAGGGGAAGATTAACTATGGCTACACCTTC. Translation: CASSSPLGQGKINYGYTF. The chain recombines TRBV7-9 with TRBJ1-2; 10 bases line up with TRBD1. CDR1 is SEHNR and CDR2 is FQNEAQ in the germline V gene (reference sequence). This CDR3 contains 18 residues. V was pared by 4 bases and J by 1 base, with 12 bases of the junction left unmatched.